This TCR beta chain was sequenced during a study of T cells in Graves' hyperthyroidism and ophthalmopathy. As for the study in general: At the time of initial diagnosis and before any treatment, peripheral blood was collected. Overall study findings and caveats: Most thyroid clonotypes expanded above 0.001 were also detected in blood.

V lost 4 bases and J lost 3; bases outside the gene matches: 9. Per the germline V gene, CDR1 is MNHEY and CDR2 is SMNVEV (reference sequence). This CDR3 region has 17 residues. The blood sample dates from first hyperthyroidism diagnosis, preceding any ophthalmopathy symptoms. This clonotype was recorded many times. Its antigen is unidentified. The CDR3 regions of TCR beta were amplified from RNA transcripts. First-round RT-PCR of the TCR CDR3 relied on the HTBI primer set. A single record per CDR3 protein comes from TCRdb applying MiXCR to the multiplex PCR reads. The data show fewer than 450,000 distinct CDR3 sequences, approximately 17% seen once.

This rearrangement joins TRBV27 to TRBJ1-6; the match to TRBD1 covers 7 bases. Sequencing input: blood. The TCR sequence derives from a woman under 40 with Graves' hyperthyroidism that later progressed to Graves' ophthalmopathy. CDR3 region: CASSSNRGNRYNSPLHF. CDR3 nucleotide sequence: TGTGCCAGCAGTTCAAACAGGGGAAATCGCTATAATTCACCCCTCCACTTT.